This TCR beta chain derives from a study of neurological immune-mediated disorders (dated by TCRdb to between 2017 and 2020). For context, the study as a whole: Peripheral blood TCR-beta repertoires from patients with HTLV-I-associated myelopathy (HAM/TSP), patients with multiple sclerosis, and healthy controls were compared in the study using UMI-based sequencing. The 95 to 120 TCR-beta libraries covered PBMC samples along with longitudinal samples, technical triplicates, and paired sorted CD4+ and CD8+ T-cell subsets. The cohort included approximately 68 subjects: approximately 14 with HAM/TSP, about 35 with multiple sclerosis, and approximately 20 healthy controls. Beyond this particular receptor, the publication reports: Across subjects, expanded clones never shared an identical CDR3 amino acid sequence, which suggests that the TCR-beta repertoires in every group were private. TCR clonal expansion was highest in HAM/TSP patients and lowest in MS patients, with MS patients falling below even healthy controls.

A few counts support this clonotype. The antigen it binds to is not known. One base away there is no much larger clone; base qualities are not given. cDNA was synthesized by template-switch 5'RACE using a primer carrying a 10-nucleotide random unique molecular identifier by which each TCR transcript was tagged. Each sequencing run produced over 190 million TCR-beta sequences covering 15-18 subjects. The RNeasy kit was used for extraction of total RNA. Using the KAPA Real-time Library Amplification kit, TCR-beta VDJ regions were amplified with primers for the TCR constant region and the 5'RACE anchor. Sample indexes and Illumina adaptors were added in a first PCR, after which library yield was increased in a second PCR. After Ampure bead purification, the roughly 650 bp TCR product was size-selected on a 2% E-gel SizeSelection system. Before pooling, library quality was checked on a Bioanalyzer, concentration was measured with Qubit, and libraries were quantified with the Kapa Library Quantification kit. An Illumina HiSeq 2500 sequenced the libraries paired-end 2 x 150 bp. To increase sequence diversity, about 25-31% phiX was spiked into each library pool. Per the authors' processing: Quality-filtered reads were processed with the UMI-based MiGEC pipeline, and over 80% of raw TCR sequences were removed by the MiGEC pipeline during error correction. VDJ genes were aligned to IMGT germline references, and clonotypes were defined by unique CDR3 amino acid sequence plus V-J genes. Clonal expansion, Shannon diversity and CDR3 relatedness (CalcPairwiseDistances, ClusterSamples) were evaluated with VDJtools, and phylogenetic trees were built with CLCbio workbench. Expanded clones were defined as having at least 8 unique UMIs, based on coefficient-of-variation modelling across technical triplicates. TCRdb passed the public sequencing reads through fastp at Q25 and MiXCR, retaining productive beta sequences. For every CDR3 protein sequence, its rows merge into one entry that carries the most common genes and DNA. The authors' filters were not applied to this entry. Across this sample there are about 38,000 distinct CDR3 sequences, with roughly 12% seen only once. The ten top clones hold roughly 4% of the sample.

CDR1 and CDR2, per the germline V gene, are KGHSH and LQKENI. For this chain, trimming is 3 bases at the V end and 7 bases at the J end, and the number of junction bases without a gene match is 12. The CDR3 goes from the cysteine to the phenylalanine over 15 residues. The entry retains the CDR3 DNA only, 45 bases that are in frame from base 1. For sorted-subset TCR libraries, 1 million sorted CD4+ or CD8+ T cells were used. Peripheral blood was subjected to Ficoll-Hypaque density gradient centrifugation to isolate PBMCs, which were then cryopreserved in liquid nitrogen. The study also sequenced paired sorted CD4+ and CD8+ subsets from healthy controls, HAM/TSP patients and MS patients.

The specimen sequenced was CD4+ T cells from blood. The receptor comes from a young woman with HTLV-1-associated myelopathy (HAM/TSP). The chain joins TRBV18 to TRBJ2-7; 7 bases in between match TRBD1. For the CDR3, the sequence is CASSPYRGPWVEQYF. The DNA is as follows: TGTGCCAGCTCACCCTACAGGGGTCCGTGGGTTGAGCAGTACTTC.